This T cell receptor (beta chain) appears in the sequencing data of a study of long-term antiretroviral therapy in people with HIV. As for the study in general: The earliest samples predate the 2015 immediate-ART recommendation by about a decade. The study's findings and limits: Diversity increased after ART yet remained lower than in transplant donor controls. Blood was collected between the mid-2000s and the late 2010s, possibly under older ART regimens.

V lost 3 bases and J lost 6, with 15 bases in between. The CDR3 is 14 amino acids. CDR1 GTSNPN and CDR2 SVGIG come from the germline V gene (reference sequence). An immunoSEQ assay, version v3.0, was performed at survey level. Clones were sequenced by immunoSEQ multiplex PCR, and TCRdb holds only the in-frame ones, with some missing. The data contain about 16,000 clones, about 86% of them seen just once; the ten biggest clones take up roughly 14%. By share of the sample, this clone is large (0.1 to 1%). The antigen remains undetermined. In the United States, treatment was given to all participants with HIV.

This clonotype originated in a woman aged 25 to 39 with HIV. This chain joins TRBV30 and TRBJ1-5, with D perhaps matching TRBD1 (5 bases). Here the sequenced sample was unsorted PBMCs, taken 2.2 to 2.4 years before starting antiretroviral therapy. CDR3 loop: CAWSGGGRSQPQHF. CDR3 coding DNA: TGTGCCTGGAGCGGCGGGGGAAGGAGTCAGCCCCAGCATTTT.